This is a list of T cell receptor beta chains from one sample in a study of graft-versus-host responses after intestinal transplantation. Their cognate antigens are unknown. The method was immunoSEQ multiplex PCR; TCRdb's version includes in-frame clones alone and lacks a portion of them. This table holds tens of thousands of clones, about 93% found once. Sequenced material: unstimulated CD8+ T cells sorted from spleen or lymph node cells, taken before intestinal transplant. These receptors all come from a human donor who received an intestinal transplant. CDR3s include the opening cysteine and the closing phenylalanine or tryptophan. A D gene is named only where the DNA matches it firmly. A row's size may be missing; if present it is once, few, many or a size class.

D	size	V	J	DNA	CDR3
TRBD1	.	TRBV27	TRBJ2-7	TGTGCCAGCAGACTACTCCGGGGACAGCCCTACGAGCAGTACTTC	CASRLLRGQPYEQYF
.	.	TRBV7-9	TRBJ2-2	TGTGCCAGCAGCTTAGAACTCGGAGGGATCACCGGGGAGCTGTTTTTT	CASSLELGGITGELFF
.	.	TRBV19	TRBJ1-1	TGTGCCAGTAGTATCGGTACGCGGGGGGACACTGAAGCTTTCTTT	CASSIGTRGDTEAFF
TRBD1	.	TRBV2	TRBJ1-2	TGTGCCAGCAGGGGGGACAGCTATGGCTACACCTTC	CASRGDSYGYTF
.	.	TRBV30	TRBJ2-3	TGTGCCTGGAGTAGTAGTGACTTAGATACGCAGTATTTT	CAWSSSDLDTQYF
TRBD2	once	TRBV9	TRBJ2-5	TGTGCCAGCAGCGTAGGCGGGAGTAGCCAAGAGACCCAGTACTTC	CASSVGGSSQETQYF
.	.	TRBV27	TRBJ2-1	TGTGCCAGCAGGCTCACTGTCAATGAGCAGTTCTTC	CASRLTVNEQFF
.	once	TRBV5-6	TRBJ2-1	TGTGCCAGCAGCTTGGCCCCTAGCTTTACCTACAATGAGCAGTTCTTC	CASSLAPSFTYNEQFF
.	.	TRBV7-9	TRBJ1-5	TGTACCAGCAGCTTTCAAAACAGGGCCCCCAATCAGCCCCAGCATTTT	CTSSFQNRAPNQPQHF
.	.	TRBV19	TRBJ1-1	TGTGCCAGTAGTATAGGAGGAAGGGGTGAAGCTTTCTTT	CASSIGGRGEAFF
.	.	TRBV27	TRBJ2-5	TGTGCCAGCAGTTCGCTCCTGGAGGCCAAGACCCAGTACTTC	CASSSLLEAKTQYF
.	.	TRBV6-5	TRBJ2-1	TGTGCCACTTTTTCGGGCAATGAGCAGTTCTTC	CATFSGNEQFF
.	once	TRBV27	TRBJ2-7	TGTGCCAGCAGTCTCGTACAGGGTAGGAGCTCCTACGAGCAGTACTTC	CASSLVQGRSSYEQYF
.	.	TRBV15	TRBJ2-2	TGTGCCACCAGCAGAGGCGTAGATAACACCGGGGAGCTGTTTTTT	CATSRGVDNTGELFF
TRBD1	.	TRBV18	TRBJ2-7	TGTGCCAGCCGCCCGAGACAGGGGGTCTCGTCCTACGAGCAGTACTTC	CASRPRQGVSSYEQYF
.	.	TRBV9	TRBJ2-1	TGTGCCAGCAGCCTCAAAAGAGGCTCCTACAATGAGCAGTTCTTC	CASSLKRGSYNEQFF
TRBD2	.	TRBV6-5	TRBJ2-7	TGTGCCAGCAGTCGACTAGCGGGGGCCTCCTACGAGCAGTACTTC	CASSRLAGASYEQYF
.	.	TRBV30	TRBJ2-7	TGTGCCTGGGCGCCTTGGTCCCACGAGCAGTACTTC	CAWAPWSHEQYF
.	few	TRBV6-5	TRBJ2-7	TGTGCCAGCAGTTACAACGGGTTCTACGAGCAGTACTTC	CASSYNGFYEQYF
TRBD2	.	TRBV5-4	TRBJ2-7	TGTGCCAGCAGCTTGGGGACGGGAGGGGAGTACGAGCAGTACTTC	CASSLGTGGEYEQYF
TRBD1	once	TRBV14	TRBJ2-7	TGTGCCAGCAGCCAGACGTCACCAGGACAGGGGTCCTCCTACGAGCAGTACTTC	CASSQTSPGQGSSYEQYF
.	.	TRBV4-2	TRBJ1-1	TGTGCCAGCAGCCAAGGGGGGGGCTTGGACACTGAAGCTTTCTTT	CASSQGGGLDTEAFF